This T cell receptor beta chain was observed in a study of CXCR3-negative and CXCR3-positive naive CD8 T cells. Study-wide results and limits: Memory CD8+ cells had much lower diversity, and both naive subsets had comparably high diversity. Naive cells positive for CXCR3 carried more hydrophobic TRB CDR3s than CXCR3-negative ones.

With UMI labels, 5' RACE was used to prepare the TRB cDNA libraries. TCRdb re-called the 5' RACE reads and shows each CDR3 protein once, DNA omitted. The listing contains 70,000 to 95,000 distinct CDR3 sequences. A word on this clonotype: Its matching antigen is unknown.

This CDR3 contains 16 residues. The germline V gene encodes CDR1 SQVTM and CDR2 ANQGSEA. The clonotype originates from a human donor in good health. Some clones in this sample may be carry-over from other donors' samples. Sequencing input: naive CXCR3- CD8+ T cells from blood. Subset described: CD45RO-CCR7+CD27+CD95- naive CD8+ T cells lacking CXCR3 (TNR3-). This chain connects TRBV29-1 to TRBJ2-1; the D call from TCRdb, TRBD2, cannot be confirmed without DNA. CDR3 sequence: CSVEEDGPRTYNEQFF.